The 6 T cell receptor beta chains in this list originate from one sample, sequenced in a study of T-cell memory formation after mild COVID-19 (dated by TCRdb to the early 2020s). The library came from 5' RACE. The listed sequencing device is Illumina NovaSeq 6000. TCRdb itself trimmed the public reads at Q25 with fastp, ran MiXCR and retained productive beta chains. CDR3 protein sequences are deduplicated, and each keeps its most common genes and DNA. The sample data list about 600,000 distinct CDR3 sequences, and about 20% of these were observed just once. About 8.4% of the sample is in the top ten clones. The sequenced material came from PBMCs or a T cell subset sorted from them (not recorded which). The source of these receptors is an adult woman who had mild COVID-19 (a few samples of this study predate the infection). The sample titles of this study are shuffled in the database, so cell type and time point are left out; the donor was told from shared clones.

There are a few counts of this clonotype. The rearrangement uses TRBV27 and TRBJ2-7; the D gene could be TRBD1 or TRBD2 (6 bases each). CDR1 MNHEY and CDR2 SMNVEV come from the germline V gene (reference sequence). CDR3 size: 14 residues. The germline V and J ends were trimmed by 4 bases and 0 bases, with 10 bases remaining between them. CDR3 protein: CASSWGATSYEQYF. The CDR3 DNA follows: TGTGCCAGCAGTTGGGGGGCTACCTCCTACGAGCAGTACTTC.

This clonotype turned up a few times. The chain has TRBV27 and TRBJ2-3, with a weak D call TRBD2 (5 bases). CDR1 and CDR2 (germline): MNHEY, SMNVEV (reference sequence). Trimming cost V 5 bases and J 4 bases, with 16 bases left between them. The CDR3 totals 15 residues. The CDR3 here is CASSTRLRGADTQYF. The CDR3 DNA sequence: TGTGCCAGCAGTACCCGCCTTCGGGGAGCAGATACGCAGTATTTT.

V and J are TRBV18 and TRBJ2-1; 9 positions match TRBD2. The CDR3 is made up of 15 amino acids. V trimming: 0 bases; J trimming: 10 bases; junction bases outside the gene matches: 7. CDR1 is KGHSH and CDR2 is LQKENI in the germline V gene. The CDR3 bases are TGTGCCAGCTCACCACCAGGGCGGGGGGGCTTCGAGCAGTTCTTC. Translation gives CASSPPGRGGFEQFF.

The J gene is TRBJ1-2, the V gene TRBV9; TRBD1 is a possible D gene (5 bases). The CDR3 loop spans 17 amino acids. CDR1 SGDLS and CDR2 YYNGEE come from the germline V gene. The V end was cut by 0 bases, the J end by 6 bases, with 21 bases between. The CDR3 nucleotides read TGTGCCAGCAGCGTAGCTCACGGGGGATCGGATGAAAATGGCTACACCTTC. Residues: CASSVAHGGSDENGYTF.

This clonotype was observed a handful of times. This sequence joins TRBV24-1 and TRBJ2-3; D is perhaps TRBD1 (6 bases). Germline-derived CDR1 and CDR2 are KGHDR and SFDVKD. This CDR3 has 15 residues. V was shortened by 6 bases and J by 1 base, with 13 bases between the two germline ends. The CDR3 DNA is TGTGCCACCAGTTTAGGACAGAGCGGCACAGATACGCAGTATTTT. It codes for CATSLGQSGTDTQYF.

The rearrangement uses TRBV5-1 and TRBJ2-1; D gene ambiguous. Trimming shortened V by 4 bases and J by 3 bases, and 8 bases separated the two germline ends. The germline gives CDR1 SGHRS, CDR2 YFSETQ. There are 13 residues in the CDR3. The CDR3 DNA reads as TGCGCCAGCAGCCTGGAGATCTACAATGAGCAGTTCTTC. As protein: CASSLEIYNEQFF.